The T cell receptor beta chain under discussion was sequenced for a study of blood T cell repertoires in COVID-19. Overall study: T cells, B-cell-depleted T cells, or PBMCs supplied cDNA or gDNA.

V was clipped by 4 bases and J by 0 bases; unmatched bases: 11. CDR1 and CDR2 from the germline V gene are MNHEY and SMNVEV (reference sequence). This CDR3 region has 20 residues. Researchers sorted participants into cohorts using their self-reported clinical history. As handled by the study authors: Amplifying reference gene primers gave estimates of nucleated cell counts. The table came from immunoSEQ multiplex PCR; TCRdb's copy has only in-frame clones and leaves some out. D and trimming were read from the DNA, whereas the V and J calls and clone size are those reported in that table. Here the sample spans under 400,000 clones, 80% to 90% being singletons.

This chain joins TRBV27 and TRBJ2-6, with TRBD2 identical over 11 bases. The sequence was obtained from a woman between 40 and 55 years old with acute COVID-19. The sequenced material came from PBMCs or T cells enriched from blood (not recorded which). CDR3 sequence: CASSWQGASGRSSGANVLTF. The CDR3 DNA is TGTGCCAGCAGTTGGCAGGGGGCTAGCGGGAGGAGCTCTGGGGCCAACGTCCTGACTTTC.